Shown below are 22 T cell receptor beta chains from a single sample sequenced in a study of beta chain features in type 1 diabetes. As every portion of the isolated RNA was reverse transcribed, the sequencing read expressed TCRB transcripts. Measured with immunoSEQ multiplex PCR; TCRdb has only the in-frame clones, and not every one. The sample yields 200,000 to 250,000 clones, 27% seen once. Source material: central memory CD4+ T cells from blood. Receptors originate from a man aged 30 to 45 in good health.

The DNA of the CDR3 is TGTGCCAGCAGCCTAACTAGTGCCGGTGAGCAGTTCTTC. This gives the protein CASSLTSAGEQFF. V and J are TRBV7-9 and TRBJ2-1; TRBD2 is a possible D gene (5 bases). The CDR3 is 13 residues long. With 5 bases removed from V and 9 bases from J, the gap between germline ends came to 14 bases. Germline lookup yields CDR1 SEHNR and CDR2 FQNEAQ (reference sequence).

The V call is TRBV25-1, the J call TRBJ2-7; no firm D call. CDR1 and CDR2 (germline): MGHDK, SYGVNS. V shed 6 bases and J shed 7 bases, with 10 bases lying between them. This CDR3 region has 11 residues. The CDR3 is CASSAAGEQYF. CDR3 sequence (DNA): TGTGCCAGCAGCGCAGCTGGGGAGCAGTACTTC.

The table lists this clone with a few counts. The CDR3 loop is CASSLGRALGPQETQYF. The CDR3 DNA sequence: TGTGCCAGCAGCCTAGGGCGGGCCCTGGGGCCCCAAGAGACCCAGTACTTC. The V call is TRBV7-2, the J call TRBJ2-5, with D perhaps matching TRBD1 or TRBD2 (5 bases each). Germline V gives CDR1 SGHTA, CDR2 FQGNSA. Between the trimmed V and J ends, which lost 5 bases and 1 base, there was a span of 20 bases. The length of the CDR3 is 17 residues.

As for this clone: The sample carries other DNA sequences with the same CDR3. This chain connects TRBV30 to TRBJ2-3; D remains ambiguous. This CDR3 has 13 amino acids. With 0 bases removed from V and 1 base from J, the gap between germline ends came to 5 bases. CDR1 and CDR2 from the germline V gene are GTSNPN and SVGIG (reference sequence). The CDR3 DNA reads as TGTGCCTGGAGTGTGACTGGCACAGATACGCAGTATTTT. Translated, it gives CAWSVTGTDTQYF. Supplemented by reference TRBV30 and TRBJ2-3, the full variable domain reads SQTIHQWPATLVQPVGSPLSLECTVEGTSNPNLYWYRQAAGRGLQLLFYSVGIGQISSEVPQNLSASRPQDRQFILSSKKLLLSDSGFYLCAWSVTGTDTQYFGPGTRLTVL.

J is TRBJ2-7 and V is TRBV5-4; no clear D. The length of the CDR3 is 11 residues. Germline V gene sequence: CDR1 SGHNT, CDR2 YYREEE (reference sequence). Trimming shortened V by 4 bases and J by 7 bases, and 9 bases separated the two germline ends. This CDR3 reads CASSLGLEQYF. The DNA for the CDR3 is TGTGCCAGCAGCCTCGGTCTGGAGCAGTACTTC.

The chain employs TRBV29-1 and TRBJ1-3, with unresolved D. This CDR3 has 13 amino acids. Between the trimmed V and J ends, which lost 3 bases and 1 base, there was a span of 7 bases. Germline lookup yields CDR1 SQVTM and CDR2 ANQGSEA. CDR3 residues: CSVEEFSGNTIYF. DNA for the CDR3: TGCAGCGTTGAGGAATTTTCTGGAAACACCATATATTTT.

This clone was counted a few times. This chain connects TRBV9 to TRBJ2-3; unclear D gene. V gave up 5 bases and J gave up 3 bases, with 10 bases separating them. Germline-derived CDR1 and CDR2 are SGDLS and YYNGEE. The CDR3 sequence is 13 residues long. CDR3 nucleotide sequence: TGTGCCAGCAGTGCTCTAATGACAGATACGCAGTATTTT. It codes for CASSALMTDTQYF.

Note on this clone: A read error is the likely source, as a far larger clone sits one nucleotide away. The chain joins TRBV29-1 to TRBJ2-7; maybe TRBD1 (5 bases). CDR1 and CDR2 from the germline V gene are SQVTM and ANQGSEA. This CDR3 contains 12 residues. Trimming took 7 bases from V and 6 from J, leaving 16 bases between them. The CDR3 region is CSAVDPGLEQYF. The CDR3 nucleotides are TGCAGCGCTGTGGATCCAGGGCTCGAGCAGTACTTC.

J is TRBJ2-5 and V is TRBV11-2; D may be TRBD2 (5 bases). Trimming took 5 bases from V and 3 from J, leaving 10 bases between them. The CDR3 is made up of 13 amino acids. Germline CDR1 is SGHAT and CDR2 is FQNNGV. The CDR3 DNA sequence: TGTGCCAGCAGCCTCGGGATCGAAGAGACCCAGTACTTC. Translating it yields CASSLGIEETQYF.

This clone was seen only a few times. The V gene is TRBV30, the J gene TRBJ1-1, with TRBD1 matching 9 bases. Losses at the gene ends were 5 bases for V and 7 bases for J; bases not matched to a gene: 5. This CDR3 spans 12 amino acids. Germline V gives CDR1 GTSNPN, CDR2 SVGIG (reference sequence). CDR3 bases: TGTGCCTGGGCGGGACAGGGTATTGAAGCTTTCTTT. As protein: CAWAGQGIEAFF.

Only a few counts were recorded for this clone. This chain uses TRBV30 with TRBJ2-3; 7 positions match TRBD2. Germline assignment: CDR1 GTSNPN and CDR2 SVGIG (reference sequence). The V gene end was trimmed by 1 base and the J gene end by 5 bases; junction bases not matched to a gene: 3. The CDR3 has 13 amino acids. The CDR3 sequence: CAWSGAGEDTQYF. The CDR3 bases are TGTGCCTGGAGTGGCGCGGGGGAAGATACGCAGTATTTT.

The chain has TRBV30 and TRBJ2-3, with TRBD1 matching 7 bases. V was pared by 5 bases and J by 0 bases, with 5 bases of the junction left unmatched. The CDR3 is made up of 14 amino acids. Looked up from germline, CDR1 is GTSNPN and CDR2 is SVGIG (reference sequence). CDR3 nucleotides: TGTGCCTGGGGACCGGGACAGAGCACAGATACGCAGTATTTT. Its translation: CAWGPGQSTDTQYF.

This clone was detected a few times. The rearrangement links TRBV2 to TRBJ1-1, with D maybe TRBD1 (5 bases). V lost 5 bases and J 8 bases, leaving 18 bases between the germline ends. The length of the CDR3 is 14 residues. From germline, CDR1 is SNHLY and CDR2 FYNNEI. CDR3 residues: CASSPSLDGGEAFF. Here the CDR3 DNA reads TGTGCCAGCAGTCCATCCCTAGACGGGGGGGAAGCTTTCTTT.

The chain employs TRBV7-2 and TRBJ2-2; D not certain. With 1 base removed from V and 2 bases from J, the gap between germline ends came to 8 bases. The CDR3 has 15 residues. Per the germline V gene, CDR1 is SGHTA and CDR2 is FQGNSA. CDR3 in amino acids: CASSLVHLNTGELFF. The CDR3 nucleotides read TGTGCCAGCAGCTTAGTCCACTTAAACACCGGGGAGCTGTTTTTT.

The chain is built from TRBV5-1 and TRBJ2-5, with 11 bases that match TRBD1. J lost 5 bases, V lost 3 bases, and 3 bases had no gene match. From germline, CDR1 is SGHRS and CDR2 YFSETQ. The CDR3 loop spans 14 amino acids. The CDR3 DNA reads TGCGCCAGCAGCTCGGGACAGGGGGGCGAGACCCAGTACTTC. It codes for CASSSGQGGETQYF.

V is TRBV9 and J is TRBJ2-1; D unresolved. The CDR3 runs 16 residues. Per germline, CDR1 SGDLS and CDR2 YYNGEE. Trimming took 0 bases from V and 1 from J, leaving 11 bases between them. The CDR3 protein is CASSVDPEISYNEQFF. DNA of the CDR3: TGTGCCAGCAGCGTAGATCCCGAGATATCCTACAATGAGCAGTTCTTC.

This clone was counted between two and nine times. The rearrangement links TRBV5-1 to TRBJ1-1; a weak D match, TRBD1 (5 bases). The CDR3 is made up of 12 amino acids. Trimming shortened V by 4 bases and J by 2 bases, and 6 bases separated the two germline ends. From germline, CDR1 is SGHRS and CDR2 YFSETQ. In DNA, the CDR3 is TGCGCCAGCAGCCAGGGTAACACTGAAGCTTTCTTT. Translation: CASSQGNTEAFF.

The rearrangement links TRBV29-1 to TRBJ2-7; the D is unclear. Germline V gene lookup returns CDR1 SQVTM and CDR2 ANQGSEA. The CDR3 loop spans 13 amino acids. Trimming removed 7 bases at V and 1 base at J, with 14 bases between. The CDR3 loop is CSGAGRYSYEQYF. In nucleotides, the CDR3 is TGCAGCGGTGCTGGCAGGTATTCCTACGAGCAGTACTTC.

V gene TRBV5-1 combines with J gene TRBJ1-2; D not certain. In germline, CDR1 is SGHRS, CDR2 YFSETQ. This CDR3 comprises 12 residues. The germline V and J ends were trimmed by 1 base and 3 bases, with 4 bases remaining between them. CDR3 region: CASSLTDYGYTF. The CDR3 bases are TGCGCCAGCAGCTTGACTGACTATGGCTACACCTTC. The full variable domain, in which reference TRBV5-1 and TRBJ1-2 provide the parts outside the CDR3, is KAGVTQTPRYLIKTRGQQVTLSCSPISGHRSVSWYQQTPGQGLQFLFEYFSETQRNKGNFPGRFSGRQFSNSRSEMNVSTLELGDSALYLCASSLTDYGYTFGSGTRLTVV.

CDR3 protein: CASSILVNTEAFF. The CDR3 DNA reads as TGTGCCAGTAGTATCCTTGTGAACACTGAAGCTTTCTTT. This rearrangement joins TRBV19 to TRBJ1-1; D is unresolved. The V end was cut by 3 bases, the J end by 0 bases, with 5 bases between. Germline CDR1 and CDR2: LNHDA and SQIVND (reference sequence). The CDR3 is made up of 13 amino acids. Full variable domain (remainder filled in from reference TRBV19 and TRBJ1-1): DGGITQSPKYLFRKEGQNVTLSCEQNLNHDAMYWYRQDPGQGLRLIYYSQIVNDFQKGDIAEGYSVSREKKESFPLTVTSAQKNPTAFYLCASSILVNTEAFFGQGTRLTVV.

A few counts support this clone. The chain employs TRBV28 and TRBJ2-3; possibly TRBD2 for D (6 bases). This CDR3 has 17 amino acids. V lost 0 bases, J lost 5 bases, and 18 bases lay in between. Germline loops: CDR1 MDHEN, CDR2 SYDVKM. CDR3 loop: CASSLWSGTAYGDTQYF. The DNA for the CDR3 is TGTGCCAGCAGTTTATGGTCCGGGACTGCCTATGGAGATACGCAGTATTTT.

Only a few counts were recorded for this clone. The chain has TRBV21-1 and TRBJ1-1; the table's TRBD1 call for D was not verified on the DNA. TRBV21-1 is reported as a pseudogene. The CDR3 consists of 16 residues. The CDR3 sequence: CASSKAGTGGYTEAFF. The CDR3 DNA reads TGTGCCAGCAGCAAAGCCGGGACAGGAGGGTACACTGAAGCTTTCTTT.